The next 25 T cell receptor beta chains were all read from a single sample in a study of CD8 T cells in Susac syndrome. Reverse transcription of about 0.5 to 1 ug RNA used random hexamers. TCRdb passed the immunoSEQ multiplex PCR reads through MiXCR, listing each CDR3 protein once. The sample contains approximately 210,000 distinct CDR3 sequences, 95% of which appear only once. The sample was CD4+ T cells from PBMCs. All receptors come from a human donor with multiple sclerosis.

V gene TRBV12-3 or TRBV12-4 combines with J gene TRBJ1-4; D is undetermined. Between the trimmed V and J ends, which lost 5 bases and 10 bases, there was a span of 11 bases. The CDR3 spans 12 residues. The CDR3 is CASSDSGRKLFF. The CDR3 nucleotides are TGTGCCAGCAGTGATTCTGGTAGAAAACTGTTTTTT.

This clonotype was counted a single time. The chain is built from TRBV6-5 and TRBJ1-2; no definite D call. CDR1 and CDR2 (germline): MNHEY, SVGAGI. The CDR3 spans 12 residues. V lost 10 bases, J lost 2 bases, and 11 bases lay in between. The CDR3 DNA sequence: TGTGCCACGCGGAGAGGGAACTATGGCTACACCTTC. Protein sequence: CATRRGNYGYTF.

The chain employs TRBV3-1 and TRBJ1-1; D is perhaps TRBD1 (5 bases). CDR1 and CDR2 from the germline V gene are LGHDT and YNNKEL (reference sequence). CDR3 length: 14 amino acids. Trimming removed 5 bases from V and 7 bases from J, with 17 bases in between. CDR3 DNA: TGTGCCAGCAGCGCCCGGTGGCAGGGATATGAAGCTTTCTTT. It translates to CASSARWQGYEAFF.

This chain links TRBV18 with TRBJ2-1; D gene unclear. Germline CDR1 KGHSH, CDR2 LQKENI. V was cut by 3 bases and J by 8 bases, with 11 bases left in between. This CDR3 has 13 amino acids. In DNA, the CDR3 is TGTGCCAGCTCACCTCTTATGACCGATGAGCAGTTCTTC. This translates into CASSPLMTDEQFF.

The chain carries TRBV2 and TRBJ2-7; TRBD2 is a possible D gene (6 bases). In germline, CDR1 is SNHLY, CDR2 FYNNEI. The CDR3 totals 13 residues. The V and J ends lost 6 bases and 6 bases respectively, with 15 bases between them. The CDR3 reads CASSPGGVGEQYF. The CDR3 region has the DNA TGTGCCAGCAGCCCTGGCGGGGTCGGCGAGCAGTACTTC. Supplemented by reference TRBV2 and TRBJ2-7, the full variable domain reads EPEVTQTPSHQVTQMGQEVILRCVPISNHLYFYWYRQILGQKVEFLVSFYNNEISEKSEIFDDQFSVERPDGSNFTLKIRSTKLEDSAMYFCASSPGGVGEQYFGPGTRLTVT.

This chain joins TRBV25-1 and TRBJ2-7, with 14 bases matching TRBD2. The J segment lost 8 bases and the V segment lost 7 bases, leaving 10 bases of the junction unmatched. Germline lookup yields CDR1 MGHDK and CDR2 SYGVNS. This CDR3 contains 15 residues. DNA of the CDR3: TGTGCCAGCACCCTTGGGACTAGCGGGAGTTCCAAGCAGTACTTC. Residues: CASTLGTSGSSKQYF.

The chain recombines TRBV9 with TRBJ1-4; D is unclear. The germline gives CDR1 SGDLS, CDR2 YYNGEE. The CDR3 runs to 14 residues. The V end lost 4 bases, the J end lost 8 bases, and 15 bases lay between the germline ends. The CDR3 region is CASSLHWAREKLFF. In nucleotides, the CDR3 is TGTGCCAGCAGCCTCCATTGGGCAAGGGAAAAACTGTTTTTT.

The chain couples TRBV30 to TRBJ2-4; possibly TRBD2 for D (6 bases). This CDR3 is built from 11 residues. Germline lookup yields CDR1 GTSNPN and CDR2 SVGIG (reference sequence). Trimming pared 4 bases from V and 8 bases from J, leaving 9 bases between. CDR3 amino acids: CAWKRRDIQYF. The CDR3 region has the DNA TGTGCCTGGAAAAGGAGGGACATTCAGTACTTC.

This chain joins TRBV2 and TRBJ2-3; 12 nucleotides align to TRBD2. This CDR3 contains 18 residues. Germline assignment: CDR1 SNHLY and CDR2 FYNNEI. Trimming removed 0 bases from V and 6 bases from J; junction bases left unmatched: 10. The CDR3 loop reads CASSEALSSGGAGDTQYF. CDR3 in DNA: TGTGCCAGCAGTGAAGCCCTCTCTAGCGGGGGGGCCGGGGATACGCAGTATTTT.

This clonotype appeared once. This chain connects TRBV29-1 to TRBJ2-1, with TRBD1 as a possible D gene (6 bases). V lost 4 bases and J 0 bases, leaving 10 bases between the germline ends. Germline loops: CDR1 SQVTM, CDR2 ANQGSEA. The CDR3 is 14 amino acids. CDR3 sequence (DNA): TGCAGCGTTGCGGGGACAAGCTCCTACAATGAGCAGTTCTTC. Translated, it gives CSVAGTSSYNEQFF.

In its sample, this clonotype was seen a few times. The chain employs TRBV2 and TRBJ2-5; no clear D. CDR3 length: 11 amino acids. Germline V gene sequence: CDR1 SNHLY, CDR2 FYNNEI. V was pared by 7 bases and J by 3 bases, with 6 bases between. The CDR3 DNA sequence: TGTGCCAGCACTAGGGAAGAGACCCAGTACTTC. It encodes CASTREETQYF. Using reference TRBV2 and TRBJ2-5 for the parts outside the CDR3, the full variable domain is EPEVTQTPSHQVTQMGQEVILRCVPISNHLYFYWYRQILGQKVEFLVSFYNNEISEKSEIFDDQFSVERPDGSNFTLKIRSTKLEDSAMYFCASTREETQYFGPGTRLLVL.

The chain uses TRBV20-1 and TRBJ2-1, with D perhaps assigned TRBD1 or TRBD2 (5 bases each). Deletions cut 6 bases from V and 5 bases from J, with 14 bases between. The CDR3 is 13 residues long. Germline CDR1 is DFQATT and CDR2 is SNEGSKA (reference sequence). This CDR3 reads CSADERTHNEQFF. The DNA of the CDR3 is TGCAGTGCAGACGAGCGGACACACAATGAGCAGTTCTTC.

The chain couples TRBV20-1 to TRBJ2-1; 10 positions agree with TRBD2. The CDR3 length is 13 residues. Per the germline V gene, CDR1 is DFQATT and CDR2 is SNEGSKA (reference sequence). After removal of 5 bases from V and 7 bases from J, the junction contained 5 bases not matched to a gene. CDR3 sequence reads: CSAVAGGQNEQFF. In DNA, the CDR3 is TGCAGTGCTGTAGCGGGGGGCCAGAATGAGCAGTTCTTC.

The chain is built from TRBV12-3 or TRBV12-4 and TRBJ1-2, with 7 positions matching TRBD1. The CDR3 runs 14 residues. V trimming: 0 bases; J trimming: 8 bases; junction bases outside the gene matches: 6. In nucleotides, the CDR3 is TGTGCCAGCAGTTTAGCACAGGGGAGGAGCGGCTACACCTTC. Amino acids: CASSLAQGRSGYTF.

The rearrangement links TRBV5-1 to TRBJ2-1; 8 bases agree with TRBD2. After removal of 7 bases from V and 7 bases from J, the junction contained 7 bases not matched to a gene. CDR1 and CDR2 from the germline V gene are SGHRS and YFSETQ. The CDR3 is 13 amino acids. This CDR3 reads CASGAGGRNEQFF. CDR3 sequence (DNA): TGCGCCAGCGGGGCGGGAGGTAGGAATGAGCAGTTCTTC.

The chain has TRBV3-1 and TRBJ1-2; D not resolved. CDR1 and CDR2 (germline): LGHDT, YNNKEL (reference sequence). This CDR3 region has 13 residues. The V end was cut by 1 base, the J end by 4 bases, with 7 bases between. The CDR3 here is CASSQAGSYGYTF. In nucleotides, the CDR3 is TGTGCCAGCAGCCAAGCCGGTTCCTATGGCTACACCTTC.

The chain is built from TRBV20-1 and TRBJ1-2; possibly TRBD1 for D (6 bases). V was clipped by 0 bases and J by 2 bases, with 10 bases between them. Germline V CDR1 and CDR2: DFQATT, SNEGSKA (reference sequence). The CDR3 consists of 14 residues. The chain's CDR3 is CSARERQDNYGYTF. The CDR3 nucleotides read TGCAGTGCTAGAGAGCGACAGGACAACTATGGCTACACCTTC.

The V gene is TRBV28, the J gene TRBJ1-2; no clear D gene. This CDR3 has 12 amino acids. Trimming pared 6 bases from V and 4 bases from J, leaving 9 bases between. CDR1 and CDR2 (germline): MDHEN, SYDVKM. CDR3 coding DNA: TGTGCCAGCAGCCAATCTTCCTATGGCTACACCTTC. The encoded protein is CASSQSSYGYTF.

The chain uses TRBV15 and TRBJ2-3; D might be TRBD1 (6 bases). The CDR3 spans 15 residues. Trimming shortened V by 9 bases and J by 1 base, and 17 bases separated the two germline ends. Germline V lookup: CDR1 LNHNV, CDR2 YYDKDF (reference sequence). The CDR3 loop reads CATSQGRVGTDTQYF. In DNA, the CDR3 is TGTGCCACGTCACAGGGTCGAGTAGGCACAGATACGCAGTATTTT.

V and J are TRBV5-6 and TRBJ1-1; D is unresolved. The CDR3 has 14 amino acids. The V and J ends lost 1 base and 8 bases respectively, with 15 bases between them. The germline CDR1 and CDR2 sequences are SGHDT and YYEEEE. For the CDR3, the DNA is TGTGCCAGCAGCTTGCGGCTCGGGTCGAACGAAGCTTTCTTT. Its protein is CASSLRLGSNEAFF.

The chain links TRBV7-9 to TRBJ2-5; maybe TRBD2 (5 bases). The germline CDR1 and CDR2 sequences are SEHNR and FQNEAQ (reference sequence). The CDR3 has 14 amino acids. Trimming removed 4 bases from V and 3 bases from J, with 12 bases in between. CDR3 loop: CASSYSFGKETQYF. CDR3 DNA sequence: TGTGCCAGCAGCTATAGCTTCGGGAAAGAGACCCAGTACTTC.

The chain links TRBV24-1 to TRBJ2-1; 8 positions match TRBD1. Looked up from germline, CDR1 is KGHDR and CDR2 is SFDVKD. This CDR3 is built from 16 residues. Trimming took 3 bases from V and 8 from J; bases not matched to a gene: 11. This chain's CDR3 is CATSDNSGTGPYEQFF. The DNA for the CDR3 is TGTGCCACCAGTGATAACTCCGGGACAGGTCCCTATGAGCAGTTCTTC.

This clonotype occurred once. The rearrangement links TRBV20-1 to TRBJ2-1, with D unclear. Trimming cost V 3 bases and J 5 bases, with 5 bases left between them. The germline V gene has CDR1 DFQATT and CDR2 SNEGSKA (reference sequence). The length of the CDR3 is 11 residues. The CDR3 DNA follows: TGCAGTGCTAGTGACAACAATGAGCAGTTCTTC. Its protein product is CSASDNNEQFF.

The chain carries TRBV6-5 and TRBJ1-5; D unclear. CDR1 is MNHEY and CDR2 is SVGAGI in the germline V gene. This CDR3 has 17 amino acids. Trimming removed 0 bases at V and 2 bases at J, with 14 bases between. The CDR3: CASSYSIASGGNQPQHF. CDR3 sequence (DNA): TGTGCCAGCAGTTACTCGATTGCATCCGGGGGCAATCAGCCCCAGCATTTT.

This CDR3 is CASSLASGRGGTDTQYF. Written as DNA, the CDR3 is TGTGCCAGCAGCTTAGCTAGCGGGAGAGGTGGCACAGATACGCAGTATTTT. The rearrangement uses TRBV7-2 and TRBJ2-3, with 9 bases matching TRBD2. Germline loops: CDR1 SGHTA, CDR2 FQGNSA. The ends lost 0 bases at V and 1 base at J; junction bases unmatched: 5. The CDR3 runs to 17 residues.